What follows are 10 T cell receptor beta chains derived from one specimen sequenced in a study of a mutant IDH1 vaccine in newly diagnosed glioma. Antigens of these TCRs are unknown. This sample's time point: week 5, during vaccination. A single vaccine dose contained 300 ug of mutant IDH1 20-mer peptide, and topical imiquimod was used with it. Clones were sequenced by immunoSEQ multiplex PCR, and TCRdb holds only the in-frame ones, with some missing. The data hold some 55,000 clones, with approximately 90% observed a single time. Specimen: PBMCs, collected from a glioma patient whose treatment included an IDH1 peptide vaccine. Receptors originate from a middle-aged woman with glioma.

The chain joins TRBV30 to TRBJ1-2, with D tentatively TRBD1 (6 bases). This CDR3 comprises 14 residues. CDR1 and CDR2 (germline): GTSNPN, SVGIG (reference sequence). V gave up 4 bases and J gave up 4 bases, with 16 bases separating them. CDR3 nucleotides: TGTGCCTGGATCCCCAGGGGAGTTGGCTATGGCTACACCTTC. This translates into CAWIPRGVGYGYTF.

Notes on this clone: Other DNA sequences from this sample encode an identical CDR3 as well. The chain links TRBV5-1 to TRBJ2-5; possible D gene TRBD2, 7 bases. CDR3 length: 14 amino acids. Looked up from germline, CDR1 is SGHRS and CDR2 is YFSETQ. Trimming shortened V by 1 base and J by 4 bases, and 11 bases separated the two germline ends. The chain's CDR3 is CASSLLGGPETQYF. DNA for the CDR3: TGCGCCAGCAGCTTGCTCGGGGGGCCAGAGACCCAGTACTTC.

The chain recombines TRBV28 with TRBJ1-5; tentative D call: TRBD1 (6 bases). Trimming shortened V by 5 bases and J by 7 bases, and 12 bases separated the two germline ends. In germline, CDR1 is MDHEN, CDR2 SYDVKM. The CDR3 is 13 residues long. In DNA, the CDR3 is TGTGCCAGCAGTCAGGGGCCTGGGCAGCCCCAGCATTTT. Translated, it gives CASSQGPGQPQHF.

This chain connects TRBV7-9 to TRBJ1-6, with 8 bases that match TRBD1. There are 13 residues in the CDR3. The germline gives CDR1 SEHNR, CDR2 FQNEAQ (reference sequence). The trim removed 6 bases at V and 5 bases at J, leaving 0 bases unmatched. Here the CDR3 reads CASRGQDNSPLHF. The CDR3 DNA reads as TGTGCCAGCAGGGGACAGGATAATTCACCCCTCCACTTT.

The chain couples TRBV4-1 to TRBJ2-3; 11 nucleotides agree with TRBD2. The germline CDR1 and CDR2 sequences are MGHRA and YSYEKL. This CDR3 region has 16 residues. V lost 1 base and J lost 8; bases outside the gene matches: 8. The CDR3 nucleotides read TGCGCCAGCAGCCAAGGGACTAGCGGGTGGTTTGGTACGCAGTATTTT. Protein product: CASSQGTSGWFGTQYF.

CDR3 DNA sequence: TGTGCCAGCTCACTCCTCGACAGGCAAGTTGGAAACACCATATATTTT. Translating it yields CASSLLDRQVGNTIYF. The chain links TRBV18 to TRBJ1-3; perhaps TRBD1 as D (6 bases). The CDR3 loop spans 16 amino acids. Germline loops: CDR1 KGHSH, CDR2 LQKENI. V was clipped by 4 bases and J by 3 bases, with 16 bases between them.

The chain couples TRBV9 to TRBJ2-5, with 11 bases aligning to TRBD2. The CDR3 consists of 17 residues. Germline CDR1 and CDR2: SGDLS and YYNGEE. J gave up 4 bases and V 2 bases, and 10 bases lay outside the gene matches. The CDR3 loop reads CASSVTSGRPDAETQYF. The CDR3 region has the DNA TGTGCCAGCAGCGTTACTAGCGGGAGACCAGATGCAGAGACCCAGTACTTC. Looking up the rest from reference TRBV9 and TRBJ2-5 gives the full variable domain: DSGVTQTPKHLITATGQRVTLRCSPRSGDLSVYWYQQSLDQGLQFLIQYYNGEERAKGNILERFSAQQFPDLHSELNLSSLELGDSALYFCASSVTSGRPDAETQYFGPGTRLLVL.

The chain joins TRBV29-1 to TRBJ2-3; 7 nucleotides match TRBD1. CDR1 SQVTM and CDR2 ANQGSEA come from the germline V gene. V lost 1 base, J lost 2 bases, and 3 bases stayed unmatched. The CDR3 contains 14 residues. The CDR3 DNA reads TGCAGCGTTGAAGTACAGGGGCACACAGATACGCAGTATTTT. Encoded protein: CSVEVQGHTDTQYF.

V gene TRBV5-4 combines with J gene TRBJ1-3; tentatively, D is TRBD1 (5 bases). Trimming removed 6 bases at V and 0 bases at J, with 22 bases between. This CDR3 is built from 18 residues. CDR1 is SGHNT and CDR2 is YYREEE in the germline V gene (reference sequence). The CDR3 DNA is TGTGCCAGCATAACGGCGGGGGGAGGCATTCGCTCTGGAAACACCATATATTTT. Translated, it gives CASITAGGGIRSGNTIYF.

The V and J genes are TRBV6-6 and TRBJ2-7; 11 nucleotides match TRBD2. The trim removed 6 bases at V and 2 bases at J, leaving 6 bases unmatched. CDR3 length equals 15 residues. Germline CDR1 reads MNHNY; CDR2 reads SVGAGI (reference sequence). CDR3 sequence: CASSLRLAGPYEQYF. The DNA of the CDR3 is TGTGCCAGCAGCCTCCGACTAGCGGGGCCCTACGAGCAGTACTTC.